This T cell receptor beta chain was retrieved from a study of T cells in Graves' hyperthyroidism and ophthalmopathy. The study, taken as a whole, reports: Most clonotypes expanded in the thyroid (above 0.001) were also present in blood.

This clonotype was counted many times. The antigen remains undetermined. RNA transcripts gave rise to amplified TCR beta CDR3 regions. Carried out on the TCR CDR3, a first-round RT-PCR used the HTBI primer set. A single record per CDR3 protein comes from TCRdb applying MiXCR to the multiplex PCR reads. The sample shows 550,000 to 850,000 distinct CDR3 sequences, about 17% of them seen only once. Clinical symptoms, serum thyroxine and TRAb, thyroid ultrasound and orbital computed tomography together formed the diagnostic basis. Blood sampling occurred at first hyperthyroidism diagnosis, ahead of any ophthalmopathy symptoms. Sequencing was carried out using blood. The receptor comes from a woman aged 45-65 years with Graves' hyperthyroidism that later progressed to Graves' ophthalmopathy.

The CDR3 DNA is TGTGCCAGCAGTTACCGCGCGGGAGAATTGACAGGGGGAAGTGAAAAACTGTTTTTT. This codes for CASSYRAGELTGGSEKLFF. This chain joins TRBV6-2 or TRBV6-3 and TRBJ1-4, with TRBD1 matching over 9 bases. Germline V gene lookup returns CDR1 MNHEY and CDR2 SVGEGT. With 2 bases clipped from V and 7 bases from J, the junction kept 17 bases outside the gene matches. The CDR3 runs to 19 residues.